This T cell receptor (beta chain) was found in a study of graft-versus-host responses after intestinal transplantation. At the level of the study: Each transplant was multivisceral, liver-intestinal, or isolated intestinal. The whole recipient group had anti-thymocyte globulin induction followed by tacrolimus and steroids for approximately three years.

As to this clone: The antigen remains undetermined.

V was clipped by 5 bases and J by 9 bases; unmatched bases: 7. The length of the CDR3 is 13 residues. CDR1 is LNHNV, CDR2 YYDKDF, per germline (reference sequence). Study conclusions and caveats: Early post-transplant falls in HvG clones accompanied the peak levels of circulating GvH clones. The marrow of recipients harbored GvH clones, and ileum or blood showed some of them first.

The data were produced by immunoSEQ multiplex PCR, yet TCRdb's version contains in-frame clones alone and is incomplete. The sample yields about 70,000 clones, nearly 90% seen once. The sequencing here drew on unstimulated CD8+ T cells sorted from spleen or lymph node cells, taken before transplant. The origin of this receptor is a human donor who was the organ donor for an intestinal transplant. This chain connects TRBV15 to TRBJ2-7; 10 positions agree with TRBD1. Here the CDR3 reads CATSGTGDTGQYV. DNA of the CDR3: TGTGCCACCAGCGGGACAGGGGATACCGGGCAGTACGTC.